A single T cell receptor beta chain is shown here with its context. Antigen: not known. This CDR3 comprises 16 residues. V dropped 2 bases and J dropped 1; count of bases not matched to a gene: 7. Per the germline V gene, CDR1 is SQVTM and CDR2 is ANQGSEA. These data belong to a study of cytomegalovirus exposure and HLA in healthy donors. Overall study findings and caveats: By a later analysis, the bulk of CMV-associated TCR beta chains appeared HLA-restricted.

It was with 60 Vbeta and 13 Jbeta primers that the PCR ran. Profiled with immunoSEQ multiplex PCR; TCRdb holds only in-frame clones, not every one. The table has over 130,000 clones, about four fifths seen once; the top ten hold less than 3%. The sequenced sample consisted of PBMCs. The sequence was collected from a male donor in good health and CMV-seronegative. J is TRBJ2-2 and V is TRBV29-1, with 7 positions matching TRBD2. The CDR3 here is CSVETSGEENTGELFF. The CDR3 DNA is TGCAGCGTTGAAACCAGCGGGGAGGAGAACACCGGGGAGCTGTTTTTT.